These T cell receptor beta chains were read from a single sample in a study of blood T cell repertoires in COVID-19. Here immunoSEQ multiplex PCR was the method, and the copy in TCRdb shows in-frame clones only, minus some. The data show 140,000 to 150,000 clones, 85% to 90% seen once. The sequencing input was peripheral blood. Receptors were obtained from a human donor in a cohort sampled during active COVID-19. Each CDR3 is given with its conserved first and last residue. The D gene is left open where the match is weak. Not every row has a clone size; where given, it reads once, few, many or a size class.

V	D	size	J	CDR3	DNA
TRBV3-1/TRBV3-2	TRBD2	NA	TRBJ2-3	CASSQHSGRSTDTQYF	TGTGCCAGCAGCCAACATAGCGGGAGGAGCACAGATACGCAGTATTTT
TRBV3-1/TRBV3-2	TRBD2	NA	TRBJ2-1	CASSPPPGRGAYNEQFF	TGTGCCAGCAGCCCCCCACCGGGGCGGGGGGCCTACAATGAGCAGTTCTTC
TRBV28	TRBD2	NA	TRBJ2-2	CASSSAGASNTGELFF	TGTGCCAGCAGTTCAGCGGGGGCCTCGAACACCGGGGAGCTGTTTTTT
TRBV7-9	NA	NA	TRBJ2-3	CASKGGVSTDTQYF	TGTGCCAGCAAGGGCGGGGTTTCCACAGATACGCAGTATTTT
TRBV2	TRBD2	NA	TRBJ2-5	CASRRLAGGVNQETQYF	TGTGCCAGCAGGAGACTAGCGGGAGGGGTAAACCAAGAGACCCAGTACTTC
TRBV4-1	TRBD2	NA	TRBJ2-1	CASSKEASGGPRNEQFF	TGCGCCAGCAGCAAAGAGGCTAGCGGGGGTCCCAGGAATGAGCAGTTCTTC
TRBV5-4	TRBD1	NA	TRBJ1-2	CATGMGTGAYGYTF	TGTGCCACCGGAATGGGAACAGGGGCGTATGGCTACACCTTC
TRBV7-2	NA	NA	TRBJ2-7	CASRSKQGGVFEQYF	TGTGCCAGCAGATCGAAGCAGGGGGGAGTGTTTGAGCAGTACTTC
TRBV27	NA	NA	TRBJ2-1	CASSFGYNEQFF	TGTGCCAGCAGTTTCGGGTACAATGAGCAGTTCTTC
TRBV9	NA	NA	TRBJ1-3	CASSVVGDTLGTIYF	TGTGCCAGCAGCGTAGTAGGGGACACCCTAGGCACCATATATTTT
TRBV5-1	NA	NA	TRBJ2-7	CASSSSTAPYEQYF	TGCGCCAGCAGCTCCTCGACAGCTCCCTACGAGCAGTACTTC
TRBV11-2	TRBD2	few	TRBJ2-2	CASRETSGRAHGELFF	TGTGCCAGCAGGGAGACTAGCGGGAGGGCTCACGGGGAGCTGTTTTTT
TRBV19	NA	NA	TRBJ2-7	CASRDAGYEQYF	TGTGCCAGTAGGGATGCGGGGTACGAGCAGTACTTC
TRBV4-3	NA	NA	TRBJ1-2	CASSQGLPAPNYGYTF	TGCGCCAGCAGCCAAGGACTGCCCGCCCCTAACTATGGCTACACCTTC
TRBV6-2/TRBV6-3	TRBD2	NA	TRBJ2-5	CASSTGLERGSETQYF	TGTGCCAGCAGCACAGGACTAGAGAGGGGTTCGGAGACCCAGTACTTC
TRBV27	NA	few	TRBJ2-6	CASSLFTGANVLTF	TGTGCCAGCAGTTTATTTACTGGGGCCAACGTCCTGACTTTC
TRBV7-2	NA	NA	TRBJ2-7	CASSLSGAGSYEQYF	TGTGCCAGCAGCTTGAGTGGGGCCGGCTCCTACGAGCAGTACTTC
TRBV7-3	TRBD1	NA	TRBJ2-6	CASRLPGQGAAGANVLTF	TGTGCCAGCAGGCTACCGGGACAGGGGGCAGCTGGGGCCAACGTCCTGACTTTC
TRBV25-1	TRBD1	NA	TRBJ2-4	CASSGGTGKNIQYF	TGTGCCAGCAGTGGGGGGACAGGGAAAAACATTCAGTACTTC
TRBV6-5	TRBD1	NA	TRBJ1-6	CASCPTGGRSPLHF	TGTGCCAGCTGCCCTACAGGGGGACGCTCACCCCTCCACTTT
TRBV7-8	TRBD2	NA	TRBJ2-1	CASSSGTSGTYNEQFF	TGTGCCAGCAGCTCCGGGACTAGCGGGACCTACAATGAGCAGTTCTTC
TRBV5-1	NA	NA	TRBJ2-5	CASSWGLYTETQYF	TGCGCCAGCAGCTGGGGCCTTTATACGGAGACCCAGTACTTC
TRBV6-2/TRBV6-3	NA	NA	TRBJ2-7	CASSYRDTYEQYF	TGTGCCAGCAGTTACAGGGACACCTACGAGCAGTACTTC
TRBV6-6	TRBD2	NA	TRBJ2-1	CASSPFPGLAGGGHNEQFF	TGTGCCAGCAGTCCTTTTCCGGGACTAGCGGGAGGAGGCCACAATGAGCAGTTCTTC
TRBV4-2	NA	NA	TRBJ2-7	CASSQASVQGTVYEQYF	TGTGCCAGCAGCCAAGCCTCGGTTCAGGGTACCGTCTACGAGCAGTACTTC
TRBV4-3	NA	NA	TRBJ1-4	CASSQDLSRKLFF	TGCGCCAGCAGCCAAGATCTTAGCCGTAAACTGTTTTTT
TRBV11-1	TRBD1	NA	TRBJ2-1	CASSLTGTGYNEQFF	TGTGCCAGCAGCTTAACCGGGACAGGTTACAATGAGCAGTTCTTC
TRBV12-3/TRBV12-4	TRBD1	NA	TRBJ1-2	CASRGTGGYGYTF	TGTGCCAGCAGGGGGACAGGTGGCTATGGCTACACCTTC
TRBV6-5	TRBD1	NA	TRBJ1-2	CASSLWTGEDGYTF	TGTGCCAGCAGTTTATGGACAGGGGAAGATGGCTACACCTTC
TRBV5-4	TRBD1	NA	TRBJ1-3	CASSPKGGQGNTIYF	TGTGCCAGCAGCCCAAAGGGGGGACAGGGAAACACCATATATTTT
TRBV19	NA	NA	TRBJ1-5	CASTPGHLNQPQHF	TGTGCCAGTACTCCCGGACACCTAAATCAGCCCCAGCATTTT
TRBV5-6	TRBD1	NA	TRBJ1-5	CASSSGTGGFNQPQHF	TGTGCCAGCAGCTCAGGGACAGGGGGCTTCAATCAGCCCCAGCATTTT
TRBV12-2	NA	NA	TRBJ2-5	CASRLFTLFGRETQYF	TGTGCAAGTCGCTTATTTACCCTTTTTGGCAGGGAGACCCAGTACTTC
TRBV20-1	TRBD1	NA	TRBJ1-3	CSAKTGIGIYF	TGCAGTGCAAAGACAGGGATCGGCATATATTTT
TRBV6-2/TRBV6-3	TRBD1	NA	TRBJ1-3	CASSSNRGSGNTIYF	TGTGCCAGCAGTTCCAACAGGGGTTCTGGAAACACCATATATTTT
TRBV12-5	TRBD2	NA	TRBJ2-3	CASGLGLAGDTDTQYF	TGTGCTAGTGGTTTAGGTCTAGCGGGGGACACAGATACGCAGTATTTT
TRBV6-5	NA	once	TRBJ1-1	CASSYSANTEAFF	TGTGCCAGCAGTTACTCGGCAAACACTGAAGCTTTCTTT
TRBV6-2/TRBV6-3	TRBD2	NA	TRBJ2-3	CASSFSVVSGGTTDTQYF	TGTGCCAGCAGTTTCTCGGTGGTTAGCGGGGGCACCACAGATACGCAGTATTTT